The 15 T cell receptor beta chains in this list originate from one sample, sequenced in a study of spatial heterogeneity in lung cancer. Study findings and constraints: Within tumors, counts of expanded alpha and beta TCRs tracked tumor mutation counts.

These receptors lack a known antigen. The time point denotes: sample taken at primary tumor resection. MiXCR was run by TCRdb on the 5' RACE reads, yielding one entry per CDR3 protein. The sample has about 12,000 distinct CDR3 sequences, 4% to 5.5% seen once. The material sequenced was lung tumor tissue, taken at surgery. Source of these receptors: a male donor with early-stage non-small cell lung cancer.

Many counts were recorded for this clonotype. This beta chain turned up in a library designed for alpha chains; as an off-target read, its abundance says little. The chain combines TRBV27 with TRBJ1-2, with D possibly being TRBD1 (5 bases). The V end was cut by 0 bases, the J end by 6 bases, with 11 bases between. In germline, CDR1 is MNHEY, CDR2 SMNVEV (reference sequence). This CDR3 region has 14 residues. The CDR3 reads CASSLSGTEDGYTF. CDR3 coding DNA: TGTGCCAGCAGTTTATCAGGGACGGAAGATGGCTACACCTTC.

This clonotype was counted ten times or more. A library prepared for alpha chains yielded this beta chain as an off-target read; its size is of little meaning. The rearrangement joins TRBV18 to TRBJ1-1, with 7 bases identical to TRBD1. V was pared by 4 bases and J by 4 bases, with 6 bases of the junction left unmatched. The germline V gene encodes CDR1 KGHSH and CDR2 LQKENI. The CDR3 runs to 14 residues. CDR3 coding DNA: TGTGCCAGCTCACTGACAGGGTTTAGCACTGAAGCTTTCTTT. Its translation is CASSLTGFSTEAFF. The full variable domain, completed using reference TRBV18 and TRBJ1-1, is NAGVMQNPRHLVRRRGQEARLRCSPMKGHSHVYWYRQLPEEGLKFMVYLQKENIIDESGMPKERFSAEFPKEGPSILRIQQVVRGDSAAYFCASSLTGFSTEAFFGQGTRLTVV.

This clonotype showed up many times. The library was designed around alpha chains, so this beta chain is a stray read whose abundance carries little weight. The rearrangement links TRBV6-2 or TRBV6-3 to TRBJ2-1; 9 bases are a match to TRBD1. The germline V gene has CDR1 MNHEY and CDR2 SVGEGT. The CDR3 consists of 20 residues. The J segment lost 0 bases and the V segment lost 0 bases, leaving 12 bases of the junction unmatched. The CDR3: CASSYSPGTGNLASYNEQFF. For the CDR3, the DNA is TGTGCCAGCAGTTACTCCCCTGGGACAGGGAACTTGGCCTCCTACAATGAGCAGTTCTTC.

This clonotype was seen at least ten times. Within a library made for alpha chains, this beta chain is off target, and its count is uninformative. The J gene is TRBJ2-6, the V gene TRBV7-2; D might be TRBD1 (5 bases). The CDR3 has 17 amino acids. Trimming took 1 base from V and 0 from J, leaving 10 bases between them. Germline CDR1 reads SGHTA; CDR2 reads FQGNSA. The CDR3 here is CASSLGGQFSGANVLTF. In DNA, the CDR3 is TGTGCCAGCAGCTTAGGAGGACAATTCTCTGGGGCCAACGTCCTGACTTTC.

This clonotype was counted ten times or more. For a library built for alpha chains, this beta chain is a stray read; little rests on its size. The rearrangement joins TRBV5-1 to TRBJ2-3; D is unclear. The CDR3 is made up of 14 amino acids. Germline values: CDR1 SGHRS, CDR2 YFSETQ. Trimming removed 2 bases from V and 1 base from J, with 8 bases in between. This CDR3 is CASSFMGGTDTQYF. The CDR3 DNA follows: TGCGCCAGCAGCTTCATGGGCGGCACAGATACGCAGTATTTT.

Many counts were recorded for this clonotype. This beta chain is a stray read from a library made for alpha chains; its abundance is not meaningful. The chain carries TRBV6-2 or TRBV6-3 and TRBJ2-1; D possibly uses TRBD1 or TRBD2 (5 bases each). The CDR3 is 13 amino acids. V was cut by 7 bases and J by 8 bases, with 15 bases left in between. CDR1 and CDR2 from the germline V gene are MNHEY and SVGEGT. The chain's CDR3 is CASTKGSTDEQFF. Here the CDR3 DNA reads TGTGCCAGCACCAAGGGGAGTACTGATGAGCAGTTCTTC.

This clonotype was observed at least ten times. Since it is a stray read in a library aimed at alpha chains, this beta chain has a size that is not meaningful. The V and J genes are TRBV29-1 and TRBJ2-5; D possibly uses TRBD1 or TRBD2 (7 bases each). The CDR3 extends over 12 amino acids. CDR1 SQVTM and CDR2 ANQGSEA come from the germline V gene. V was trimmed by 6 bases and J by 5 bases, leaving 13 bases between them. The CDR3 loop is CSVTGEGETQYF. The CDR3, as DNA: TGCAGCGTAACAGGGGAGGGGGAGACCCAGTACTTC.

Many counts were recorded for this clonotype. Within a library made for alpha chains, this beta chain is off target, and its count is uninformative. The chain employs TRBV27 and TRBJ2-7, with 8 bases fitting TRBD1. The CDR3 is 12 residues long. V shed 2 bases and J 11 bases; nucleotides not matched to a gene: 5. Germline CDR1 reads MNHEY; CDR2 reads SMNVEV (reference sequence). CDR3 protein: CASSLNRGYEYF. CDR3 DNA sequence: TGTGCCAGCAGTTTAAACAGGGGGTACGAGTACTTC.

This clonotype appeared many times. With the library built for alpha chains, this beta chain is off target and its frequency is not meaningful. V gene TRBV29-1 combines with J gene TRBJ1-5, with D hard to call. The CDR3 is 14 amino acids. Trimming pared 4 bases from V and 4 bases from J, leaving 14 bases between. Germline CDR1 and CDR2: SQVTM and ANQGSEA. The CDR3 nucleotides read TGCAGCGTTGCCCCTTCTGGAGTGAATCAGCCCCAGCATTTT. Translation gives CSVAPSGVNQPQHF.

Points on this clonotype: Because this beta chain is a stray read in a library intended to capture alpha chains, its abundance should not be given much weight. The chain couples TRBV7-2 to TRBJ2-1; 7 positions match TRBD1. Unmatched junction bases numbered 9, after V lost 4 bases and J lost 9 bases. CDR1 is SGHTA and CDR2 is FQGNSA in the germline V gene. There are 14 residues in the CDR3. CDR3 residues: CASSSTDRVFEQFF. The CDR3 DNA follows: TGTGCCAGCAGCTCCACAGACAGGGTCTTTGAGCAGTTCTTC.

This clonotype was counted many times. In a library made to pick up alpha chains, this beta chain is a stray read with a size that means little. V gene TRBV21-1 combines with J gene TRBJ2-1; TRBD1, as called in the table, went unchecked against the DNA. TRBV21-1 is shown as a pseudogene. This CDR3 has 14 residues. CDR3 nucleotides: TGTGCCAGCAGCAAAGATTGGAGGAGAGGGGAGCAGTTCTTC. It is translated as CASSKDWRRGEQFF.

This clonotype has a handful of counts. Since the library was made to target alpha chains, this beta chain is a stray read and its abundance is not meaningful. The chain links TRBV5-4 to TRBJ1-1; D may be TRBD1 (5 bases). The CDR3 sequence is 14 residues long. V lost 5 bases and J lost 11, with 22 bases in between. Germline CDR1 is SGHNT and CDR2 is YYREEE (reference sequence). The CDR3 reads CASSLPGRSYGAFF. The DNA of the CDR3 is TGTGCCAGCAGTTTACCGGGACGCTCGTATGGGGCTTTCTTT.

This clonotype was counted many times. This beta chain represents an off-target read in a library built for alpha chains; its size is of limited meaning. V and J are TRBV12-3 or TRBV12-4 and TRBJ1-4; TRBD1 matches 8 bases. V gave up 7 bases and J gave up 4 bases; unmatched junction bases: 8. This CDR3 spans 15 amino acids. CDR3 bases: TGTGCCAGCACCCTAGGACAGGGAGGTAATGAAAAACTGTTTTTT. This gives the protein CASTLGQGGNEKLFF.

A note on this clonotype: Because this beta chain is a stray read in a library intended to capture alpha chains, its abundance should not be given much weight. This chain links TRBV4-2 with TRBJ2-2; D ambiguous. V dropped 0 bases and J dropped 5 bases, with 13 bases sitting between them. There are 16 residues in the CDR3. Looked up from germline, CDR1 is LGHNA and CDR2 is YNFKEQ. This CDR3 reads CASSQEPGWITGELFF. CDR3 nucleotides: TGTGCCAGCAGCCAAGAGCCGGGTTGGATAACCGGGGAGCTGTTTTTT.

This clonotype was detected ten times or more. The library was prepared for alpha chains; this beta chain is a stray read, so its frequency means little. The chain employs TRBV20-1 and TRBJ2-1, with D perhaps matching TRBD1 (6 bases). Trimming stripped 3 bases from V and 1 base from J, with 16 bases between. Germline CDR1 and CDR2: DFQATT and SNEGSKA (reference sequence). The CDR3 contains 16 residues. CDR3 residues: CSASSTYRASYNEQFF. The CDR3 DNA reads as TGCAGTGCTAGCTCGACCTACAGGGCTTCCTACAATGAGCAGTTCTTC.